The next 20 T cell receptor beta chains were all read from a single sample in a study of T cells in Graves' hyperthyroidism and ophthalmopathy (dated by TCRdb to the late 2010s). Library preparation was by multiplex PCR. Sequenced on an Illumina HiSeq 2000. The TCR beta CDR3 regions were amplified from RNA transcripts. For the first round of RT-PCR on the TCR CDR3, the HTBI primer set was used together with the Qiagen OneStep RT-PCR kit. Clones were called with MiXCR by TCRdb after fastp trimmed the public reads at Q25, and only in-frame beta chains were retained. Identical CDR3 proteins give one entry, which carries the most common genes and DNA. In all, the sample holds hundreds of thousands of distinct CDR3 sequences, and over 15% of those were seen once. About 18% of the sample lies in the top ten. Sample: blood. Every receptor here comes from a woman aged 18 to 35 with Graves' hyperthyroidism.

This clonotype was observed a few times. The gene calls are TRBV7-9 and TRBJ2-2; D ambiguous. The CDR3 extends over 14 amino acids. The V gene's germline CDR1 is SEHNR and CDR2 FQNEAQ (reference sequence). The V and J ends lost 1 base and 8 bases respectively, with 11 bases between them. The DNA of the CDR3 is TGTGCCAGCAGCTTAGACCGCTTAGAAGGGGAGCTGTTTTTT. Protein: CASSLDRLEGELFF.

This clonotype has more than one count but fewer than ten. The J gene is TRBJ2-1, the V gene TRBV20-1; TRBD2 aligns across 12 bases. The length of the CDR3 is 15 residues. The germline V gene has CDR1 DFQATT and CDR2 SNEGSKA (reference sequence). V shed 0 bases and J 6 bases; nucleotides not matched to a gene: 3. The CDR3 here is CSARDTGLAGNEQFF. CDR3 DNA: TGCAGTGCTAGAGACACGGGACTAGCGGGCAATGAGCAGTTCTTC.

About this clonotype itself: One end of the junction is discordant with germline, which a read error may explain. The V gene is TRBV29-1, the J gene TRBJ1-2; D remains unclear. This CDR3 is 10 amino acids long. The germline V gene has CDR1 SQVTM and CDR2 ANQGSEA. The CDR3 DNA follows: TGCGGCGTTGCAGCGGACGGCTACACCTTC. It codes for CGVAADGYTF.

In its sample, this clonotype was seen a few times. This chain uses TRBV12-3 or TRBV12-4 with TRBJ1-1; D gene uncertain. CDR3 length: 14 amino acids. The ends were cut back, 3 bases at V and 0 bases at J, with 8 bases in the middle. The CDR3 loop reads CASSLRLMNTEAFF. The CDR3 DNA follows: TGTGCCAGCAGTTTGCGGTTAATGAACACTGAAGCTTTCTTT.

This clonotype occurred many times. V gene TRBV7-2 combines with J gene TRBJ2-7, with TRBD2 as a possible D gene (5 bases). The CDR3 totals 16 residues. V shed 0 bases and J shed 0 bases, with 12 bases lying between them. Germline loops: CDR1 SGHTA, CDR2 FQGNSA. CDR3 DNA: TGTGCCAGCAGCTTAGCGGGAGCACCGAGCTCCTACGAGCAGTACTTC. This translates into CASSLAGAPSSYEQYF.

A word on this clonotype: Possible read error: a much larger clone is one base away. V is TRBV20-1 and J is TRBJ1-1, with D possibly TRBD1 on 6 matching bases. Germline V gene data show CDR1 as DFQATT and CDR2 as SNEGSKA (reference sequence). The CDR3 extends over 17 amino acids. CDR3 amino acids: CSARPQWGAQRETEALF. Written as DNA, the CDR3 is TGCAGTGCTAGACCCCAATGGGGGGCGCAGAGAGAAACTGAAGCTCTCTTT.

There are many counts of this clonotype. The CDR3 region has the DNA TGTGCCAGCAGTGGAAGCGGAGCGAACACCGGGGAGCTGTTTTTT. This codes for CASSGSGANTGELFF. The chain has TRBV2 and TRBJ2-2, with D possibly TRBD2 on 5 matching bases. With 4 bases removed from V and 0 bases from J, the gap between germline ends came to 9 bases. Germline lookup yields CDR1 SNHLY and CDR2 FYNNEI. The length of the CDR3 is 15 residues.

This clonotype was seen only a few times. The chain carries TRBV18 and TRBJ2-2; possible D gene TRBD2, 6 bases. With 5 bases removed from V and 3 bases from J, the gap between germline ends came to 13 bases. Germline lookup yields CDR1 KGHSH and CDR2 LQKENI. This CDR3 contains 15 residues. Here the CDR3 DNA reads TGTGCCAGCTCATACCGGGACTCCTACACCGGGGAGCTGTTTTTT. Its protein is CASSYRDSYTGELFF.

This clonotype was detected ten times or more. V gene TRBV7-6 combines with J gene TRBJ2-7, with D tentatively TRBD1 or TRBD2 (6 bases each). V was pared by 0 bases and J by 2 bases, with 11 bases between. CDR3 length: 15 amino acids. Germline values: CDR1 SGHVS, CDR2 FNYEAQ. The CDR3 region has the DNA TGTGCCAGCAGCTTAGCGGGGGGCACGACCTACGAGCAGTACTTC. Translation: CASSLAGGTTYEQYF.

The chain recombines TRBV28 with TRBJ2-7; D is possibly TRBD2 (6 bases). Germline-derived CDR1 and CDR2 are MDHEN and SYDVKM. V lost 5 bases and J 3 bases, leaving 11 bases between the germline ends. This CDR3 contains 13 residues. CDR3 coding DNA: TGTGCCAGCAGTCCGACTAGTAACTACGAGCAGTACTTC. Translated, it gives CASSPTSNYEQYF.

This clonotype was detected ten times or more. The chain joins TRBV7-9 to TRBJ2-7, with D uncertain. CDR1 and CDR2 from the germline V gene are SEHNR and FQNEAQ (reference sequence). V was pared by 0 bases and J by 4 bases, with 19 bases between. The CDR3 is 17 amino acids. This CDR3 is CASSLAPLGQPGYEQYF. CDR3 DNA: TGTGCCAGCAGCTTAGCACCATTGGGCCAACCAGGATACGAGCAGTACTTC.

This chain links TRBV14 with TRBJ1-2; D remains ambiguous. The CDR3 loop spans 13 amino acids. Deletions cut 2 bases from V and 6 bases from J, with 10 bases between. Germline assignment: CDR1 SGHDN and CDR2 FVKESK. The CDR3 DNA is TGTGCCAGCAGCCAAATCCGGATGGATGGCTACACCTTC. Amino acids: CASSQIRMDGYTF.

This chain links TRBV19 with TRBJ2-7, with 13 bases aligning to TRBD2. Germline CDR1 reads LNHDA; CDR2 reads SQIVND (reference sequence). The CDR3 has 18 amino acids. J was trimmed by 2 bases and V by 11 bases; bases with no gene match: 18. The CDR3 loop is CASSYRLGTSGAPYEQYF. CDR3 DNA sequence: TGTGCCTCCTCCTATAGACTCGGGACTAGCGGGGCTCCCTACGAGCAGTACTTC.

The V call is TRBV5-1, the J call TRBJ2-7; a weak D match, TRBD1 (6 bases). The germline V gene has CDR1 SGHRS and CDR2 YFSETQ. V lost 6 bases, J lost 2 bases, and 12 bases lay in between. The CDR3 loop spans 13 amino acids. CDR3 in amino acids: CASKVTGTYEQYF. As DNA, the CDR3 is TGCGCCAGCAAAGTGACAGGAACCTACGAGCAGTACTTC.

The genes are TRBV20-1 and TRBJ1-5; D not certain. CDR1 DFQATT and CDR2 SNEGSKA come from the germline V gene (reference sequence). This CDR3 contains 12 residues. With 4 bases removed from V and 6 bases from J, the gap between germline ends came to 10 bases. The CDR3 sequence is CSAKEGGQPQHF. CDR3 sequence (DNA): TGCAGTGCTAAGGAGGGAGGTCAGCCCCAGCATTTT.

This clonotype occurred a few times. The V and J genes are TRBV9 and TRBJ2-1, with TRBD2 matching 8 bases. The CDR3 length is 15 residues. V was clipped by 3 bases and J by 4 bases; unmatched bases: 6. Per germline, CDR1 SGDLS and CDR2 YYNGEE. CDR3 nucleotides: TGTGCCAGCAGCGCGGGGGGGGGAGATTACAATGAGCAGTTCTTC. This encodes CASSAGGGDYNEQFF.

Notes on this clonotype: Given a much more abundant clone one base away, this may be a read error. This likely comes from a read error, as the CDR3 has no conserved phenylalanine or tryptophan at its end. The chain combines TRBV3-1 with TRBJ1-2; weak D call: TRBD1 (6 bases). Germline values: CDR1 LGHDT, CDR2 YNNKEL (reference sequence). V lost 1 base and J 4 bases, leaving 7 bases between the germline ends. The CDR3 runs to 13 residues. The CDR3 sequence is CASSQVGGYGYTS. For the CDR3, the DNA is TGTGCCAGCAGCCAAGTAGGGGGCTATGGCTACACCTCC.

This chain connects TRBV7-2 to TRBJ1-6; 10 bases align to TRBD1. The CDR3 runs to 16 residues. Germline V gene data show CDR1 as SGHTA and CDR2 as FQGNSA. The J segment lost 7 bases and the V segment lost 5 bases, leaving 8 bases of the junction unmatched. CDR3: CASSRRDRGGNSPLHF. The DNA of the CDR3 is TGTGCCAGCAGCCGCCGGGACAGGGGAGGCAATTCACCCCTCCACTTT.

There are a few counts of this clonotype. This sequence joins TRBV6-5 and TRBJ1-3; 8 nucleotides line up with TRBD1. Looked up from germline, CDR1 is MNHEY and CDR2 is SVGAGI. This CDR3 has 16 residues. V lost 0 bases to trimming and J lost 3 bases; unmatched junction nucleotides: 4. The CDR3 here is CASSYSWTGNGNTIYF. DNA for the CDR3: TGTGCCAGCAGTTACTCTTGGACAGGGAATGGAAACACCATATATTTT.

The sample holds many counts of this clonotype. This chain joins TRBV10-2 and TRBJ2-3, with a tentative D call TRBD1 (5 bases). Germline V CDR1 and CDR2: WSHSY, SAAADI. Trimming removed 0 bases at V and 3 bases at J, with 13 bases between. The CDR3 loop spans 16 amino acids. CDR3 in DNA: TGCGCCAGCAGTGAGTCGAATTGGGGCCATACAGATACGCAGTATTTT. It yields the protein CASSESNWGHTDTQYF.